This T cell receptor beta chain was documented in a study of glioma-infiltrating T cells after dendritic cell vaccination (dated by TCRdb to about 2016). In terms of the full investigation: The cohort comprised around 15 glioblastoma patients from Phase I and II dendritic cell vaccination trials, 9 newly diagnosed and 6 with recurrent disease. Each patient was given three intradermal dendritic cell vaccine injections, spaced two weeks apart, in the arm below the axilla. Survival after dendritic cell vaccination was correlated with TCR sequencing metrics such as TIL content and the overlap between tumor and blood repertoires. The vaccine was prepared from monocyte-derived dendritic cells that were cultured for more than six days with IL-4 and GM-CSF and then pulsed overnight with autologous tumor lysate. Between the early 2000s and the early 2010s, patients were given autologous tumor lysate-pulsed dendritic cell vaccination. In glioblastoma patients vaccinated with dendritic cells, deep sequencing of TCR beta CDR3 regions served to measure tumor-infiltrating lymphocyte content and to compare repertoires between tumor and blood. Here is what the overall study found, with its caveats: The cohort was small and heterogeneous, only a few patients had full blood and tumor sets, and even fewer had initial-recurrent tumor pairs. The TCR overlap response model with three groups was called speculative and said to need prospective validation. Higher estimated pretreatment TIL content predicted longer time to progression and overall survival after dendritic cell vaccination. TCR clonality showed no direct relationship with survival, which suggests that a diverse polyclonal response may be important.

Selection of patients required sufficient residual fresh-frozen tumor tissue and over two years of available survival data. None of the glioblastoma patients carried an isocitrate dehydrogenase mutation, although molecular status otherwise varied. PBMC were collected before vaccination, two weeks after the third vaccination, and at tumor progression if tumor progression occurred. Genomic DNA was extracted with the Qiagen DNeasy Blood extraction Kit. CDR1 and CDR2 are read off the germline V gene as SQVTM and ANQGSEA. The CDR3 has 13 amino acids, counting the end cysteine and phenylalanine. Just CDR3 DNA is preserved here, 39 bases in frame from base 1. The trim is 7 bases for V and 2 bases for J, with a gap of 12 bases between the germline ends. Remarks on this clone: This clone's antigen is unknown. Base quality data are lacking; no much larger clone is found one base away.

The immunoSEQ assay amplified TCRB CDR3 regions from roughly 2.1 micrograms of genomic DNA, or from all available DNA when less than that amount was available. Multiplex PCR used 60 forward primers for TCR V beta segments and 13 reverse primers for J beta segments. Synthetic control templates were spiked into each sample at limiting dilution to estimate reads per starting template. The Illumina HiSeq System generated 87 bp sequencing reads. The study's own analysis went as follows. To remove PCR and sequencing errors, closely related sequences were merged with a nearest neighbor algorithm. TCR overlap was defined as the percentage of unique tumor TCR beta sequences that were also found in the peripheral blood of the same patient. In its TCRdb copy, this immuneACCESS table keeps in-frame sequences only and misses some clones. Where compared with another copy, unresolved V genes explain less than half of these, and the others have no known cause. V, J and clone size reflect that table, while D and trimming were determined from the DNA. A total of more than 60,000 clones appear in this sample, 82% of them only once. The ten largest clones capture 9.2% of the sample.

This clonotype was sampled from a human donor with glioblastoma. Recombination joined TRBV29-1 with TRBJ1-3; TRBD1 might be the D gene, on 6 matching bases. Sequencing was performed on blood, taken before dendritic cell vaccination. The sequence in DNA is TGCAGCGCCCGGACAGAGACTGGAAACACCATATATTTT. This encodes CSARTETGNTIYF. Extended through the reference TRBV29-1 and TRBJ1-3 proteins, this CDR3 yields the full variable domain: SAVISQKPSRDICQRGTSLTIQCQVDSQVTMMFWYRQQPGQSLTLIATANQGSEATYESGFVIDKFPISRPNLTFSTLTVSNMSPEDSSIYLCSARTETGNTIYFGEGSWLTVV.